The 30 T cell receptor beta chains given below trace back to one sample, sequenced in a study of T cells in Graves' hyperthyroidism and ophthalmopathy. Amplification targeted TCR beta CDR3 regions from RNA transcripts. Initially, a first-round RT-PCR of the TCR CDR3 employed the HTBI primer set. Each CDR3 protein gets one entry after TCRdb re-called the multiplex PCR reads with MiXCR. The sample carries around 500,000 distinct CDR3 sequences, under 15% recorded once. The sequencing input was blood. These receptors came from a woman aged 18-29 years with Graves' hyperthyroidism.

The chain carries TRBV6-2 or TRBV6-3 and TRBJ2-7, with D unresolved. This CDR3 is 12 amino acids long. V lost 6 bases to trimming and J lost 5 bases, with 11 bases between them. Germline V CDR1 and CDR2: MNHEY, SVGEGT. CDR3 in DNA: TGTGCCAGCAGCCCCGATTGGGACGAGCAGTACTTC. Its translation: CASSPDWDEQYF.

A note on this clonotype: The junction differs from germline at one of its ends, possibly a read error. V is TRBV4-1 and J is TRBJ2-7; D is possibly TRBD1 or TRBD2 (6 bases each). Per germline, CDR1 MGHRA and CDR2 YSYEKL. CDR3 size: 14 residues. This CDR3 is CASSAEGGSYERYF. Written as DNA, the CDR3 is TGCGCCAGCAGCGCGGAGGGGGGCTCCTACGAGCGGTACTTC.

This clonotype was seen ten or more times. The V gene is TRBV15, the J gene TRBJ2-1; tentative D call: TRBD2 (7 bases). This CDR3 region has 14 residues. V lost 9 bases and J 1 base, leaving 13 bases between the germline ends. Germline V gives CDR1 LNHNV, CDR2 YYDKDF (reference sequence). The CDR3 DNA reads TGTGCCACGAACAGCGGGACATCCTACAATGAGCAGTTCTTC. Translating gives CATNSGTSYNEQFF.

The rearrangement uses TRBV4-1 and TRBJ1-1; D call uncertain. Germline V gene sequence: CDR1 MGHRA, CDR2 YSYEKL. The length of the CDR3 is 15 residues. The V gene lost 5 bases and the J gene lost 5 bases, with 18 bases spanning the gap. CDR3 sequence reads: CASSILAGSGTEAFF. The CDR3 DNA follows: TGCGCCAGCAGCATCCTGGCGGGATCCGGGACTGAAGCTTTCTTT.

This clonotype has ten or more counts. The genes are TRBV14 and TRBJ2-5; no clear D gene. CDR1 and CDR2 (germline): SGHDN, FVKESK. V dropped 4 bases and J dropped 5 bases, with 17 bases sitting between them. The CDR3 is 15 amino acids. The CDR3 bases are TGTGCCAGCAGCCCCCGCCGGGCCACCGGGGAGACCCAGTACTTC. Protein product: CASSPRRATGETQYF.

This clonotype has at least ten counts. The CDR3 nucleotides are TGTGCCAGCAGTTTTGGGGAAAGGCGCGAGCAGTACTTC. The encoded protein is CASSFGERREQYF. The chain has TRBV12-3 or TRBV12-4 and TRBJ2-7; D is unresolved. There are 13 residues in the CDR3. V was clipped by 3 bases and J by 6 bases, with 12 bases between them.

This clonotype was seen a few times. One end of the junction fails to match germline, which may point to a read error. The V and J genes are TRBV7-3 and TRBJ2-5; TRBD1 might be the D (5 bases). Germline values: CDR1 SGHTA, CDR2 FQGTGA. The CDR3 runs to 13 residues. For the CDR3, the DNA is TGTGCCACCAGCAAAGGGGCCCAAGAGACCCAGTACTTC. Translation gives CATSKGAQETQYF. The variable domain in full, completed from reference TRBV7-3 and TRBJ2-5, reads GAGVSQTPSNKVTEKGKYVELRCDPISGHTALYWYRQSLGQGPEFLIYFQGTGAADDSGLPNDRFFAVRPEGSVSTLKIQRTERGDSAVYLCATSKGAQETQYFGPGTRLLVL.

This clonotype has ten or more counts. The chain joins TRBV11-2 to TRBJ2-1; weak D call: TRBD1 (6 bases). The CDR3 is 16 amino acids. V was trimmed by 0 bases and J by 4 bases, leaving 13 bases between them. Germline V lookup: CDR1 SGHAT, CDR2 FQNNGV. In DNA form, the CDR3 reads TGTGCCAGCAGCTTAGATATAGGACAGACTTACAATGAGCAGTTCTTC. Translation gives CASSLDIGQTYNEQFF.

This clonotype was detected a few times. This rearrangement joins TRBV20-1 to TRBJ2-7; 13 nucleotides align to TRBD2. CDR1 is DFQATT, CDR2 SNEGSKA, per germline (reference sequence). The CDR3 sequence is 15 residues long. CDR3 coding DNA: TGCAGCCTTCCAACTAGCGGGAGGGCTTTAAACGAGCAGTACTTC. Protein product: CSLPTSGRALNEQYF.

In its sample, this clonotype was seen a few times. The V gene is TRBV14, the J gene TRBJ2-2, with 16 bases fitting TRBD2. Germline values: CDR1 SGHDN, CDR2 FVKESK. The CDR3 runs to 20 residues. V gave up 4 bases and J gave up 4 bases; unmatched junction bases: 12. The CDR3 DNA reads TGTGCCAGCAGCCGCACCGGGACTAGCGGGAGGGCCGGGATCACCGGGGAGCTGTTTTTT. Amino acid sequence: CASSRTGTSGRAGITGELFF.

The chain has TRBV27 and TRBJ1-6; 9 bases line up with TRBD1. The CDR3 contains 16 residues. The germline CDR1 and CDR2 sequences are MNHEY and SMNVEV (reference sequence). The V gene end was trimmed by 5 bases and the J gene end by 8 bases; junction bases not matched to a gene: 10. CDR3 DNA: TGTGCCAGCAGTACCAAACAGGGGGCGAAAGATTCACCCCTCCACTTT. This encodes CASSTKQGAKDSPLHF.

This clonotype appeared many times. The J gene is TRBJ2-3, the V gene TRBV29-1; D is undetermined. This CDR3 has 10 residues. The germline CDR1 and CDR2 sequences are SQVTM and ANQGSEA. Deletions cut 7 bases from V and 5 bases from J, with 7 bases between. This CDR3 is CSALVDTQYF. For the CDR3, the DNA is TGCAGCGCCCTGGTAGATACGCAGTATTTT.

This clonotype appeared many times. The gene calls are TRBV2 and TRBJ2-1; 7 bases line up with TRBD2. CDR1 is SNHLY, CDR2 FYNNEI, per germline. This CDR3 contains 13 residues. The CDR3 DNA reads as TGTGGGGGAAGCGGGGAGCGATTTAGTGAGCAGTTCTTC. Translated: CGGSGERFSEQFF.

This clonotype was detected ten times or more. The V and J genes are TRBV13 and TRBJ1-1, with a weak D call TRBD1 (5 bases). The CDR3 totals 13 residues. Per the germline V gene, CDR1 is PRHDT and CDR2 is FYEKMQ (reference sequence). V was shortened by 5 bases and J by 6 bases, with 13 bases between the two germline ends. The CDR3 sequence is CASSPDLGPEAFF. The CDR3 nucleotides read TGTGCCAGCAGCCCTGACCTGGGGCCTGAAGCTTTCTTT. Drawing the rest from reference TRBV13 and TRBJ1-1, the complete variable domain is AAGVIQSPRHLIKEKRETATLKCYPIPRHDTVYWYQQGPGQDPQFLISFYEKMQSDKGSIPDRFSAQQFSDYHSELNMSSLELGDSALYFCASSPDLGPEAFFGQGTRLTVV.

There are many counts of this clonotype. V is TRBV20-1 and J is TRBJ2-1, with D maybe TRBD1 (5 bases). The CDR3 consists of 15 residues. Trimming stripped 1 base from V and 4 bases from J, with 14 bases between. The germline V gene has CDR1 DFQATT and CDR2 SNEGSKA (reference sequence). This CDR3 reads CSARGGTLGYNEQFF. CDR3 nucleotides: TGCAGTGCTAGAGGGGGCACGCTCGGGTACAATGAGCAGTTCTTC.

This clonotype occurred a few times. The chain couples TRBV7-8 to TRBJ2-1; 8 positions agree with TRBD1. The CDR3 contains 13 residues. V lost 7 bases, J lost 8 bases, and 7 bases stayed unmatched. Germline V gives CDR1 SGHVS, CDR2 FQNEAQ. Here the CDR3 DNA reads TGTGCCAGCACCTGGACAGGGTTTGATGAGCAGTTCTTC. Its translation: CASTWTGFDEQFF. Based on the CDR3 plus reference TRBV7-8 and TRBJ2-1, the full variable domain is GAGVSQSPRYKVAKRGQDVALRCDPISGHVSLFWYQQALGQGPEFLTYFQNEAQLDKSGLPSDRFFAERPEGSVSTLKIQRTQQEDSAVYLCASTWTGFDEQFFGPGTRLTVL.

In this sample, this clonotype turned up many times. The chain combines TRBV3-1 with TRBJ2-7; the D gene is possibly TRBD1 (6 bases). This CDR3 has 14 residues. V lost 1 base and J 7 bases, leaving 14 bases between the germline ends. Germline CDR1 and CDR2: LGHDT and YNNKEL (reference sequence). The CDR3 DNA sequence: TGTGCCAGCAGCCAAGGTCCCGGGACACGTGAGCAGTACGTC. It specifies CASSQGPGTREQYV.

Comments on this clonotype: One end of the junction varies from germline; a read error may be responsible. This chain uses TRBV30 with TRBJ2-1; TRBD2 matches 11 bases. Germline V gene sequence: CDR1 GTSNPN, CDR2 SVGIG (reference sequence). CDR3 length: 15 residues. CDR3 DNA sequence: TGTGCCTGGAGTGTACTAGCGGGAGTGCCCCATGAGCATTTCTTC. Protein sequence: CAWSVLAGVPHEHFF.

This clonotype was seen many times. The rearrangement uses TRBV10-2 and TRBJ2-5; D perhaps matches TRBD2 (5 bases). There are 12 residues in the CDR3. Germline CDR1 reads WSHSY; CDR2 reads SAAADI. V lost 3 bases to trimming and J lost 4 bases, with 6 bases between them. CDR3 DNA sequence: TGCGCCAGCAGTGAACTAGGAGAGACCCAGTACTTC. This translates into CASSELGETQYF.

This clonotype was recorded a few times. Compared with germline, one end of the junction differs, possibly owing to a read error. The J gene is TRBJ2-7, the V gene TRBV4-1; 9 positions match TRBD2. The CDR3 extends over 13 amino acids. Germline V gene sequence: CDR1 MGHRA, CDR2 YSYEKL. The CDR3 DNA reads TGTGCCAGCGGGACTAGCCGGTCCTACGAGCAGTACTTC. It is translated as CASGTSRSYEQYF.

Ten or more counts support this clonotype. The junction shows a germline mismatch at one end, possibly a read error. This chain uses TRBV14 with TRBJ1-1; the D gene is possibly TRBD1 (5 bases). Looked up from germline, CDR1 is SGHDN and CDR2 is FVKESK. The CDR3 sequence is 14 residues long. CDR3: CASSKERGGTEAFF. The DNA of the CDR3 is TGTGCCAGCAGCAAAGAGAGGGGCGGCACTGAAGCTTTCTTT.

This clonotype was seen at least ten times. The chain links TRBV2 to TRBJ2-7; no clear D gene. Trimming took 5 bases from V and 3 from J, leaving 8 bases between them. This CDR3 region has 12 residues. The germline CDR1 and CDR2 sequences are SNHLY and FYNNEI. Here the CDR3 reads CASSLSDYEQYV. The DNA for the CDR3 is TGTGCCAGCAGTTTGTCGGACTACGAGCAGTACGTC.

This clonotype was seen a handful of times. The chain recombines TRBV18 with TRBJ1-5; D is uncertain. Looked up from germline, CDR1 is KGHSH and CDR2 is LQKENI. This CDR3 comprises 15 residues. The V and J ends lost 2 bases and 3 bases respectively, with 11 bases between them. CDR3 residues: CASSPKEDSNQPQHF. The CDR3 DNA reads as TGTGCCAGCTCACCAAAGGAGGACTCCAATCAGCCCCAGCATTTT.

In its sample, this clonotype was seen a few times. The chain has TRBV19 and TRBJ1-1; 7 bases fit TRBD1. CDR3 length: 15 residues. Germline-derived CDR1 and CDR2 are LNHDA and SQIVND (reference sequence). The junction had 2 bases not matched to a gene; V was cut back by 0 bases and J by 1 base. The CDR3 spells CASSIDRTGNTEAFF. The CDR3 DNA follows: TGTGCCAGTAGTATAGATAGGACAGGGAACACTGAAGCTTTCTTT.

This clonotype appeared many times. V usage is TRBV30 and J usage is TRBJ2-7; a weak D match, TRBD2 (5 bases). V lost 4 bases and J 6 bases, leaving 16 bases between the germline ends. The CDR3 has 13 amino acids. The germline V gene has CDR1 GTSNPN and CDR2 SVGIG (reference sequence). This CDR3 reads CAWTAWELAEQYF. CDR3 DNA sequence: TGTGCCTGGACCGCGTGGGAGCTCGCCGAGCAGTACTTC. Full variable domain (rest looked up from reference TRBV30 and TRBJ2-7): SQTIHQWPATLVQPVGSPLSLECTVEGTSNPNLYWYRQAAGRGLQLLFYSVGIGQISSEVPQNLSASRPQDRQFILSSKKLLLSDSGFYLCAWTAWELAEQYFGPGTRLTVT.

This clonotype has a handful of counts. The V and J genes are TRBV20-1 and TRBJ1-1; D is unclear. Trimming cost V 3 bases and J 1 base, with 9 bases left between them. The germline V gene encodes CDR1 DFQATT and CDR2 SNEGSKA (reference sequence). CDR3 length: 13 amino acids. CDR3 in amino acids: CSASQWGNTEAFF. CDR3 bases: TGCAGTGCTAGTCAGTGGGGGAACACTGAAGCTTTCTTT.

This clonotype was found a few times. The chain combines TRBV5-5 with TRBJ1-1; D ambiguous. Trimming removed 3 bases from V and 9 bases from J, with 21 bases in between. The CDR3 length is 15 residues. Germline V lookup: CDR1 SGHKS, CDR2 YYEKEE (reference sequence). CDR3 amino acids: CASSSLVLAEAKAFF. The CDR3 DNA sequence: TGTGCCAGCAGCTCTCTGGTCCTCGCCGAAGCTAAAGCTTTCTTT.

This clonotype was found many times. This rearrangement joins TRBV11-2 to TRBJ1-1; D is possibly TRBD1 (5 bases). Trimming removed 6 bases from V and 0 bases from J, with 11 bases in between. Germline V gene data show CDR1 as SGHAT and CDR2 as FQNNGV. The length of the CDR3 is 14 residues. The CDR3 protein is CASSSGRLNTEAFF. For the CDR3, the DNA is TGTGCCAGCAGTTCGGGACGCCTGAACACTGAAGCTTTCTTT.

The CDR3 spells CASSGRQYSGANVLTF. CDR3 in DNA: TGTGCCAGCAGTGGCAGACAGTACTCTGGGGCCAACGTCCTGACTTTC. This chain joins TRBV25-1 and TRBJ2-6; possible D gene TRBD1, 5 bases. CDR1 MGHDK and CDR2 SYGVNS come from the germline V gene. Trimming took off 4 bases at V and 0 bases at J, with 10 bases between the two ends. The CDR3 has 16 residues. The complete variable domain, with remaining parts taken from reference TRBV25-1 and TRBJ2-6, reads EADIYQTPRYLVIGTGKKITLECSQTMGHDKMYWYQQDPGMELHLIHYSYGVNSTEKGDLSSESTVSRIRTEHFPLTLESARPSHTSQYLCASSGRQYSGANVLTFGAGSRLTVL.

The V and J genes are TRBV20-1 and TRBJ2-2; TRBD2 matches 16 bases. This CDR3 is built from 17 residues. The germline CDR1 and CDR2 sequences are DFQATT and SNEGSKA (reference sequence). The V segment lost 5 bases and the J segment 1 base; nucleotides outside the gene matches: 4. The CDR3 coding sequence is TGCAGTGCTCCGGGACTAGCGGGAGGGGGGAACACCGGGGAGCTGTTTTTT. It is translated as CSAPGLAGGGNTGELFF.